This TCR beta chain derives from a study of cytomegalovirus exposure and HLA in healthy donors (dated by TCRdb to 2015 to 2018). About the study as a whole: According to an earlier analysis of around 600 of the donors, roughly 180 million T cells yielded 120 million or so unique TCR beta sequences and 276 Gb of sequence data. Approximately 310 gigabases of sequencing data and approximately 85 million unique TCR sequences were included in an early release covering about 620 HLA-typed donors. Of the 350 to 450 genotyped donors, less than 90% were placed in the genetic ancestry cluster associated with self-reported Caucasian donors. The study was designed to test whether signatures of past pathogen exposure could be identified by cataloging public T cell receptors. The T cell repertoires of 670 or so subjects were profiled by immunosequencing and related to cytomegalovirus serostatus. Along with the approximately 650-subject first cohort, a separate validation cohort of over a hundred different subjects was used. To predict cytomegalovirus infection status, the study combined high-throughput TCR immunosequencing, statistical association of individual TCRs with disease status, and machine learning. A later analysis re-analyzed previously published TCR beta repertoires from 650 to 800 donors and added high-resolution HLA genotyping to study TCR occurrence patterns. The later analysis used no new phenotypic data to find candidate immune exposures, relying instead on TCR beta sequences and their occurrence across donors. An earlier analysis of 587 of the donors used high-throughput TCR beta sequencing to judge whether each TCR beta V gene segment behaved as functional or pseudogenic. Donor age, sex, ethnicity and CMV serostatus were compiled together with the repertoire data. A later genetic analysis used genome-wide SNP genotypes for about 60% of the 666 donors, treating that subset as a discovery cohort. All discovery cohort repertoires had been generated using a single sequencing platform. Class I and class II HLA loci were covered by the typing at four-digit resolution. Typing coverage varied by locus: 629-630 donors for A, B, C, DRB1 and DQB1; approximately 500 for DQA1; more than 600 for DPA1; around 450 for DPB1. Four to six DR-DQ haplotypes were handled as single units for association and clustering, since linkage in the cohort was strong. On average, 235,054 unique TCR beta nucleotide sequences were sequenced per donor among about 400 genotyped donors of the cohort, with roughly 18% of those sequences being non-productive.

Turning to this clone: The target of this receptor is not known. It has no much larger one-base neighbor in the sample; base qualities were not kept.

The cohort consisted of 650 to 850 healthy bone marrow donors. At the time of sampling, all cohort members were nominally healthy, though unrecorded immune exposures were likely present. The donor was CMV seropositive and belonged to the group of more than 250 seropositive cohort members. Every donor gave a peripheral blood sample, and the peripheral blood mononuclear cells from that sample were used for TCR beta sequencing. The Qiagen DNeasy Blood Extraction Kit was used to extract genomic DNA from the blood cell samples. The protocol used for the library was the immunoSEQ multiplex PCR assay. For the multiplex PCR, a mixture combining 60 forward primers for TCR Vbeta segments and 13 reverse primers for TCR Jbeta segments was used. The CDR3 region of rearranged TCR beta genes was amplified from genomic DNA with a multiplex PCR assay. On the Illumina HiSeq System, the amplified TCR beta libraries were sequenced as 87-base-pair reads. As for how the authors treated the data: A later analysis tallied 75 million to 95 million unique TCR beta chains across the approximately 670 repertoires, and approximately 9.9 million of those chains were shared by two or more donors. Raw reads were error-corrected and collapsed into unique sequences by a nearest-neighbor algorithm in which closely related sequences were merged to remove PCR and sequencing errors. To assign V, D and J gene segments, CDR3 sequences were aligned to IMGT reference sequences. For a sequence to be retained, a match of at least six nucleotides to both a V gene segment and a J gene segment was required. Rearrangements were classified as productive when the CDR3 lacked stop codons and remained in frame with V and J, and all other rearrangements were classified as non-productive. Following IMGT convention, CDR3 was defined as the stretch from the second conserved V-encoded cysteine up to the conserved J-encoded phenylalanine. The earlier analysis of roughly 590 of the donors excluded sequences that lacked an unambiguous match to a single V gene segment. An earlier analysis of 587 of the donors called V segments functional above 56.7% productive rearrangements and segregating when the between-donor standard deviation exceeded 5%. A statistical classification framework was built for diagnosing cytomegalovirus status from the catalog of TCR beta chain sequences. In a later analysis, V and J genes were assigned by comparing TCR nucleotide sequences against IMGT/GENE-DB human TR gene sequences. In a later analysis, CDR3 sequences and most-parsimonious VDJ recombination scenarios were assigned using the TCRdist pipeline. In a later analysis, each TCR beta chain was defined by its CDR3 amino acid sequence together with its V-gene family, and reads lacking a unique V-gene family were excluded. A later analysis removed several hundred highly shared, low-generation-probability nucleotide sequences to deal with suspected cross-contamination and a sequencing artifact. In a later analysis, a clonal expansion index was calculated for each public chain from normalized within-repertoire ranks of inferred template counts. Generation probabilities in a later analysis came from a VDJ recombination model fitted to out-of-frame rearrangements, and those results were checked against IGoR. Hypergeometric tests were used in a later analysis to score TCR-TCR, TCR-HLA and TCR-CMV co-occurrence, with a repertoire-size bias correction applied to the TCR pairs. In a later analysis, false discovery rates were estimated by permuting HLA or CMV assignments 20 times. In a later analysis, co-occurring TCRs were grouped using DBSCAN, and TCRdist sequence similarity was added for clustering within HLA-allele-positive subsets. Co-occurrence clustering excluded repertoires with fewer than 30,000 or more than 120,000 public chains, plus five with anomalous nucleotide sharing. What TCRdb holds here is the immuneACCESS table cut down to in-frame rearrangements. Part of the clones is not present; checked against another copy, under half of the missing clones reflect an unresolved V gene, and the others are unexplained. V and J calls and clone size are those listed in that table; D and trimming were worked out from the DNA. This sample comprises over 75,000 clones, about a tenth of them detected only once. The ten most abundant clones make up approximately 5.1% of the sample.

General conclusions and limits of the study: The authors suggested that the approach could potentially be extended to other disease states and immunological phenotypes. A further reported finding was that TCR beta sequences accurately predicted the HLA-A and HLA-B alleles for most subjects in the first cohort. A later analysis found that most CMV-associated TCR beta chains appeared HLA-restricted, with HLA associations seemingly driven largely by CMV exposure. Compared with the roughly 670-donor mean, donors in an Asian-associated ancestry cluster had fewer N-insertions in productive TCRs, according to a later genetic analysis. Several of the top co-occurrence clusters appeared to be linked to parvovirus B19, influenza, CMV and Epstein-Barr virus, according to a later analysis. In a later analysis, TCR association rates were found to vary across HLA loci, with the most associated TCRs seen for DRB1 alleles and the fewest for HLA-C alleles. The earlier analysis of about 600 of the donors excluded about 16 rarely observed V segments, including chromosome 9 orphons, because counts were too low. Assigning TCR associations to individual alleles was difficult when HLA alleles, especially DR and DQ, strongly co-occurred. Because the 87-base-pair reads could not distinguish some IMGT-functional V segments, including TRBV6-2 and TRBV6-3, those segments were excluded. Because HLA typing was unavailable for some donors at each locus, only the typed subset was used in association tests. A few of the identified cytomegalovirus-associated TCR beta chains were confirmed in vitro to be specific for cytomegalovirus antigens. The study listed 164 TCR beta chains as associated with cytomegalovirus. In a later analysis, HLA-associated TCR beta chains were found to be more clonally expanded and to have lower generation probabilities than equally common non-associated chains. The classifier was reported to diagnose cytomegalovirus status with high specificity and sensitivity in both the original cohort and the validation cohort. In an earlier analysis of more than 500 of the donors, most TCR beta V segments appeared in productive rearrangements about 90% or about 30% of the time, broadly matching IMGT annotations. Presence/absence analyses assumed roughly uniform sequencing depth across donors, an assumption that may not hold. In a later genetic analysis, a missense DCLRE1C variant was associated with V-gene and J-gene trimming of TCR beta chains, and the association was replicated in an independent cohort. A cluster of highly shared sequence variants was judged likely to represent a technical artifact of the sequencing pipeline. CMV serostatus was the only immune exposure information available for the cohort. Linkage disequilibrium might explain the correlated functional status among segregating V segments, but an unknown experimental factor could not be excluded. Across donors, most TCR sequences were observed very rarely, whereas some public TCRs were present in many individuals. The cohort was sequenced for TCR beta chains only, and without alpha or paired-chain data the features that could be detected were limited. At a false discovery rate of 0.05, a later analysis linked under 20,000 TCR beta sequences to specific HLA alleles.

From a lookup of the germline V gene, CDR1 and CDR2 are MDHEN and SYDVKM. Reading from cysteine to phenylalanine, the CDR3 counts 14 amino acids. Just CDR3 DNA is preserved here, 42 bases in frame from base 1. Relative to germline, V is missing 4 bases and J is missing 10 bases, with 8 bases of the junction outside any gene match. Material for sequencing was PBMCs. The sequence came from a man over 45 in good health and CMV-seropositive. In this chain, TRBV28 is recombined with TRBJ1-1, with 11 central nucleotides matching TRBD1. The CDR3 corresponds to CASSSADRGRRAFF. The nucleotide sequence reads TGTGCCAGCAGTTCGGCGGACAGGGGGCGCCGAGCTTTCTTT.